This T cell receptor beta chain was obtained from a study of T cell repertoires in cytomegalovirus infection (dated by TCRdb to about 2019). As for the study more broadly: Donor HLA type was relevant to the analysis, because carriage of CMV infection together with the matching HLA type was indicated by public TCR beta signatures. Here is what the overall study found, with its caveats: The ex vivo response was dominated by HLA-C-restricted CMV-specific TCR beta clonotypes, which also provided the single most frequent clonotype in two of eight donors. In both this cohort and an independent cohort of 352 donors, the cumulative frequency of public TCR beta family members distinguished carriers of CMV infection plus the relevant HLA type.

This clonotype was found many times. Its specific antigen is unknown. One base away there is no much larger clone; base qualities are not given. Sequencing was carried out with an Illumina HiSeq 1500. TCRdb trimmed the raw reads at Q25, called clones with MiXCR and kept productive beta chains. Rows are combined by CDR3 protein, so each entry shows the most common genes and DNA. The sample data list about 230,000 distinct CDR3 sequences, and 22% of these were observed just once. The ten largest account for 15% to 20% of the sample. V loses 5 bases, J loses 6 bases, and the germline ends lie 19 bases apart. Looking up the germline V gene (reference sequence) yields CDR1 SEHNR and CDR2 FQNEAQ. The CDR3 starts with the cysteine, ends with the phenylalanine, and has 15 residues. The CDR3 DNA has 45 bases and is translated from base 1.

The sample comprised CD8+ T cells from PBMCs. The receptor comes from a human donor in good health (CMV status not recorded). Some clones in this sample may be carry-over from other donors' samples. The sequence is built from TRBV7-9 and TRBJ1-1; TRBD1 is a weak D gene call, 5 bases matching. The nucleotide sequence reads as follows: TGTGCCAGCAGCCTACAGGCCTTCGGAGACGCTGAAGCTTTCTTT. Translation gives CASSLQAFGDAEAFF.